Presented here are 10 T cell receptor beta chains from one specimen sequenced in a study of blood T cell repertoires in COVID-19. TCRdb's table, derived via immunoSEQ multiplex PCR, lists solely in-frame clones and lacks some. The sample gives under 350,000 clones, roughly 90% of which show up once; around 2.5% is in the top ten. The sequencing input was PBMCs or T cells enriched from blood (not recorded which). The receptors come from a man aged 55 to 69 who had recovered from COVID-19.

The chain recombines TRBV18 with TRBJ2-2, with TRBD1 as a possible D gene (5 bases). CDR1 and CDR2 from the germline V gene are KGHSH and LQKENI. The CDR3 totals 15 residues. V shed 2 bases and J shed 2 bases, with 9 bases lying between them. In DNA form, the CDR3 reads TGTGCCAGCTCACCATTAGACAGCAACACCGGGGAGCTGTTTTTT. It encodes CASSPLDSNTGELFF.

This clone was observed a handful of times. The V gene is TRBV7-6, the J gene TRBJ1-1; TRBD1 matches 12 bases. Germline V gives CDR1 SGHVS, CDR2 FNYEAQ. Unmatched junction bases numbered 4, after V lost 1 base and J lost 4 bases. This CDR3 has 16 amino acids. The DNA of the CDR3 is TGTGCCAGCAGCTTAGGGGGACAGGGGGCGAGCACTGAAGCTTTCTTT. Translating gives CASSLGGQGASTEAFF.

This clone has just one count. This sequence joins TRBV5-5 and TRBJ1-6, with 9 bases matching TRBD1. Trimming cost V 7 bases and J 6 bases; bases outside gene matches: 5. The germline gives CDR1 SGHKS, CDR2 YYEKEE (reference sequence). The CDR3 has 14 amino acids. This chain's CDR3 is CASRQTGGNSPLHF. CDR3 sequence (DNA): TGTGCCAGCCGACAGACAGGGGGTAATTCACCCCTCCACTTT.

The chain joins TRBV7-2 to TRBJ2-1; 13 positions agree with TRBD2. The CDR3 length is 18 residues. V was clipped by 5 bases and J by 0 bases; unmatched bases: 7. Per germline, CDR1 SGHTA and CDR2 FQGNSA. CDR3 sequence: CASSQTSGRLGSYNEQFF. CDR3 sequence (DNA): TGTGCCAGCAGCCAGACTAGCGGGAGGTTAGGCTCCTACAATGAGCAGTTCTTC.

CDR3 residues: CASSANYGYTF. DNA for the CDR3: TGTGCCAGCAGCGCAAACTATGGCTACACCTTC. This chain links TRBV9 with TRBJ1-2; no definite D call. Germline lookup yields CDR1 SGDLS and CDR2 YYNGEE. CDR3 size: 11 residues. Trimming took 3 bases from V and 2 from J, leaving 2 bases between them.

The chain links TRBV18 to TRBJ2-1; 11 bases are a match to TRBD2. The CDR3 loop spans 14 amino acids. With V trimmed by 7 bases and J by 6 bases, 5 bases remained unmatched. Germline CDR1 reads KGHSH; CDR2 reads LQKENI. The CDR3, as DNA: TGTGCCAGCTACACCGGGACTAGCGGCAATGAGCAGTTCTTC. Amino acid sequence: CASYTGTSGNEQFF.

This sequence joins TRBV4-3 and TRBJ1-2, with D tentatively TRBD1 (5 bases). CDR1 LGHNA and CDR2 YSLEER come from the germline V gene. This CDR3 comprises 17 residues. Between the trimmed V and J ends, which lost 0 bases and 6 bases, there was a span of 20 bases. CDR3 sequence (DNA): TGCGCCAGCAGCCAAGATTTGGCAAGGGGCCCCGATGATGGCTACACCTTC. Its protein product is CASSQDLARGPDDGYTF.

This clone appeared a single time. The chain recombines TRBV4-1 with TRBJ2-1; 7 positions agree with TRBD2. J lost 16 bases, V lost 3 bases, and 18 bases had no gene match. Per germline, CDR1 MGHRA and CDR2 YSYEKL. This CDR3 is 15 amino acids long. CDR3 loop: CASSQNPNQREVSFF. CDR3 bases: TGCGCCAGCAGCCAGAATCCTAACCAGCGGGAAGTAAGTTTCTTC.

V and J are TRBV19 and TRBJ2-7; possibly TRBD1 for D (6 bases). Per the germline V gene, CDR1 is LNHDA and CDR2 is SQIVND (reference sequence). Trimming stripped 4 bases from V and 3 bases from J, with 13 bases between. The length of the CDR3 is 14 residues. The CDR3 DNA sequence: TGTGCCAGTAGTACCCCAACAGGGAACTACGAGCAGTACTTC. Encoded protein: CASSTPTGNYEQYF.

V usage is TRBV2 and J usage is TRBJ2-1; TRBD2 matches 7 bases. The V and J ends lost 5 bases and 0 bases, in that order; junction bases with no gene match: 4. The CDR3 runs to 15 residues. Germline V gives CDR1 SNHLY, CDR2 FYNNEI. The CDR3 DNA reads as TGTGCCAGCAGTTCCCGCGGGAGCTCCTACAATGAGCAGTTCTTC. It specifies CASSSRGSSYNEQFF.